This passage covers 5 T cell receptor beta chains from one sample sequenced in a study of CD8+ T cells in alopecia areata. Investigators isolated RNA and reverse transcribed it into cDNA to act as the sequencing template. Some clones are missing from TCRdb's copy, which holds only in-frame ones; the method was immunoSEQ multiplex PCR. The profile shows around 250,000 clones, about two thirds of them singletons. Sequences were derived from CD4+ T cells sorted from blood, sampled at week 0. The receptors here all came from a human donor with alopecia areata.

There are a few counts of this clone. The chain recombines TRBV5-1 with TRBJ2-1; the D gene is possibly TRBD1 (7 bases). Germline V lookup: CDR1 SGHRS, CDR2 YFSETQ. V was clipped by 0 bases and J by 5 bases, with 15 bases between them. The CDR3 spans 16 residues. DNA of the CDR3: TGCGCCAGCAGCTTGGGCGCAGGGGGGCTCAACAATGAGCAGTTCTTC. It is translated as CASSLGAGGLNNEQFF. Filled out from reference TRBV5-1 and TRBJ2-1, the complete variable domain reads KAGVTQTPRYLIKTRGQQVTLSCSPISGHRSVSWYQQTPGQGLQFLFEYFSETQRNKGNFPGRFSGRQFSNSRSEMNVSTLELGDSALYLCASSLGAGGLNNEQFFGPGTRLTVL.

In its sample, this clone was seen a few times. The chain employs TRBV29-1 and TRBJ2-5; D is ambiguous. The CDR3 spans 13 residues. CDR1 is SQVTM and CDR2 is ANQGSEA in the germline V gene. V shed 5 bases and J shed 1 base, with 11 bases lying between them. The CDR3 DNA follows: TGCAGCGTTTGGCCGGGCCTCCAAGAGACCCAGTACTTC. Its protein is CSVWPGLQETQYF.

This clone was counted only a few times. The J gene is TRBJ2-1, the V gene TRBV9; 9 positions agree with TRBD2. The CDR3 is 18 residues long. Germline lookup yields CDR1 SGDLS and CDR2 YYNGEE. V shed 0 bases, J shed 0 bases, and the junction held 7 bases outside the gene matches. The CDR3 sequence: CASSVAPLAGNSYNEQFF. CDR3 nucleotides: TGTGCCAGCAGCGTAGCTCCTCTAGCGGGGAACTCCTACAATGAGCAGTTCTTC.

This CDR3 is CASSQGSEGEAFF. CDR3 in DNA: TGTGCCAGCAGCCAAGGATCGGAGGGGGAGGCTTTCTTT. The gene calls are TRBV4-2 and TRBJ1-1; D possibly corresponds to TRBD1 (6 bases). Trimming removed 1 base from V and 11 bases from J, with 14 bases in between. This CDR3 is built from 13 residues. The germline gives CDR1 LGHNA, CDR2 YNFKEQ.

This clone was detected a few times. The gene calls are TRBV7-9 and TRBJ2-3; D gene unclear. This CDR3 has 12 residues. Deletions cut 3 bases from V and 4 bases from J, with 5 bases between. The germline gives CDR1 SEHNR, CDR2 FQNEAQ (reference sequence). CDR3 nucleotides: TGTGCCAGCAGCTTCCAGGCAGATACGCAGTATTTT. It yields the protein CASSFQADTQYF.